Each of the 31 T cell receptor beta chains below was sequenced from the same sample in a study of T-cell memory formation after mild COVID-19. TCRdb called the 5' RACE reads again in MiXCR, with one record for every CDR3 protein. The repertoire includes 120,000 to 150,000 distinct CDR3 sequences, approximately 21% of them detected once, and approximately 2.3% sits in the top ten. Input material: PBMCs or a T cell subset sorted from them (not recorded which). The receptors originated from an adult woman who had mild COVID-19 (a few samples of this study predate the infection). Cell type and time point are not known.

Only a few counts were recorded for this clonotype. The chain combines TRBV25-1 with TRBJ1-1; D is unresolved. V lost 2 bases and J 8 bases, leaving 18 bases between the germline ends. The germline V gene encodes CDR1 MGHDK and CDR2 SYGVNS. CDR3 length: 15 amino acids. For the CDR3, the DNA is TGTGCCAGCAGTGAAGGCCTCACGCGAGGGCGCGAAGCTTTCTTT. This translates into CASSEGLTRGREAFF.

This chain links TRBV5-1 with TRBJ2-1; TRBD2 is a possible D gene (6 bases). The CDR3 is 14 amino acids. V was cut by 3 bases and J by 6 bases, with 13 bases left in between. Looked up from germline, CDR1 is SGHRS and CDR2 is YFSETQ. CDR3 protein: CASSSGQEGNEQFF. As DNA, the CDR3 is TGCGCCAGCAGCTCGGGCCAGGAGGGCAATGAGCAGTTCTTC.

This clonotype has only a few counts. V and J are TRBV7-2 and TRBJ2-7, with D perhaps given as TRBD1 or TRBD2 (5 bases each). Germline CDR1 is SGHTA and CDR2 is FQGNSA. The CDR3 has 13 residues. The V and J ends lost 5 bases and 6 bases respectively, with 14 bases between them. The CDR3 coding sequence is TGTGCCAGCAGCGGGGCGAGGGATCTCGAGCAGTACTTC. It encodes CASSGARDLEQYF.

The chain carries TRBV7-8 and TRBJ2-1; 8 nucleotides line up with TRBD2. V gave up 0 bases and J gave up 7 bases; unmatched junction bases: 8. This CDR3 region has 16 residues. CDR1 and CDR2 (germline): SGHVS, FQNEAQ. The CDR3 nucleotides are TGTGCCAGCAGCTTAGCTAGCGGGAACTCGTTGAATGAGCAGTTCTTC. Protein sequence: CASSLASGNSLNEQFF.

The chain uses TRBV6-6 and TRBJ2-2; tentative D call: TRBD2 (6 bases). V lost 7 bases to trimming and J lost 1 base, with 7 bases between them. The CDR3 runs 13 residues. Germline V gives CDR1 MNHNY, CDR2 SVGAGI (reference sequence). The CDR3 DNA reads as TGTGCCAGCACCGGGGGGAACACCGGGGAGCTGTTTTTT. Translated: CASTGGNTGELFF.

This clonotype has more than one count but fewer than ten. The chain joins TRBV5-1 to TRBJ2-2, with 7 bases that match TRBD2. V dropped 0 bases and J dropped 6; count of bases not matched to a gene: 5. Germline V CDR1 and CDR2: SGHRS, YFSETQ. The CDR3 is made up of 15 amino acids. The DNA of the CDR3 is TGCGCCAGCAGCTTGGAGCAAGGGAGGGCCGGGGAGCTGTTTTTT. Translating it yields CASSLEQGRAGELFF.

The chain combines TRBV24-1 with TRBJ2-3; 8 bases are a match to TRBD2. The germline V gene has CDR1 KGHDR and CDR2 SFDVKD. CDR3 size: 13 residues. The J segment lost 7 bases and the V segment lost 3 bases, leaving 2 bases of the junction unmatched. CDR3 nucleotides: TGTGCCACCAGTGATCCGGGGGGGTATACGCAGTATTTT. It codes for CATSDPGGYTQYF.

Only a few counts were recorded for this clonotype. The V and J genes are TRBV7-8 and TRBJ2-5, with D unclear. Germline V gene lookup returns CDR1 SGHVS and CDR2 FQNEAQ. Trimming took 2 bases from V and 6 from J, leaving 10 bases between them. This CDR3 is built from 13 residues. The CDR3 loop reads CASSLPSGKTQYF. In nucleotides, the CDR3 is TGTGCCAGCAGCTTACCATCGGGCAAGACCCAGTACTTC.

Turning to this clonotype: A single base separates this from a much larger clone, so it may be a read error. V is TRBV7-9 and J is TRBJ2-3, with unresolved D. Germline V gene lookup returns CDR1 SEHNR and CDR2 FQNEAQ (reference sequence). This CDR3 has 13 amino acids. V shed 0 bases and J shed 4 bases, with 5 bases lying between them. This chain's CDR3 is CASSLAFADTQYF. The CDR3 DNA is TGTGCCAGCAGCTTAGCGTTCGCAGATACGCAGTATTTT.

This clonotype has just a few counts. Here the CDR3 DNA reads TGCGCCAGCAGCGCCGGGACTGGCAATTCACCCCTCCACTTT. It yields the protein CASSAGTGNSPLHF. The rearrangement uses TRBV5-1 and TRBJ1-6, with a possible D match to TRBD1 (5 bases). Germline loops: CDR1 SGHRS, CDR2 YFSETQ. The CDR3 covers 14 residues. V was pared by 4 bases and J by 7 bases, with 12 bases between.

The chain recombines TRBV29-1 with TRBJ2-7; 8 positions match TRBD1. The germline gives CDR1 SQVTM, CDR2 ANQGSEA. Unmatched junction bases numbered 7, after V lost 6 bases and J lost 0 bases. CDR3 length: 14 residues. The CDR3 loop reads CSVVRTGSSYEQYF. CDR3 bases: TGCAGCGTAGTTCGGACAGGGAGCTCCTACGAGCAGTACTTC.

The J gene is TRBJ2-5, the V gene TRBV6-5, with 7 bases that match TRBD1. J was trimmed by 7 bases and V by 5 bases; bases with no gene match: 7. The CDR3 has 13 amino acids. Germline V gene data show CDR1 as MNHEY and CDR2 as SVGAGI. CDR3 region: CASSPQGLGTQYF. The CDR3, as DNA: TGTGCCAGCAGTCCACAGGGGTTAGGGACCCAGTACTTC.

This clonotype was seen ten or more times. This chain connects TRBV18 to TRBJ2-7; D unclear. Per germline, CDR1 KGHSH and CDR2 LQKENI. The CDR3 is made up of 14 amino acids. Trimming shortened V by 2 bases and J by 2 bases, and 10 bases separated the two germline ends. The CDR3: CASSPGESPYEQYF. CDR3 in DNA: TGTGCCAGCTCACCAGGAGAGAGTCCCTACGAGCAGTACTTC.

This clonotype showed up just a few times. Here the CDR3 reads CASSEAGGGVNYEQYF. The CDR3 DNA follows: TGTGCCAGCAGTGAAGCCGGAGGGGGGGTGAACTACGAGCAGTACTTC. This chain uses TRBV25-1 with TRBJ2-7; tentatively, D is TRBD2 (7 bases). The CDR3 covers 16 residues. V shed 2 bases and J shed 3 bases, with 17 bases lying between them. Germline assignment: CDR1 MGHDK and CDR2 SYGVNS.

The CDR3 spells CASRVGPSYEQYF. DNA of the CDR3: TGTGCCAGCCGGGTCGGACCCTCCTACGAGCAGTACTTC. The chain employs TRBV6-1 and TRBJ2-7; D is undetermined. Trimming left V 8 bases short and J 0 bases short, with 11 bases between. The length of the CDR3 is 13 residues. Germline CDR1 is MNHNS and CDR2 is SASEGT.

The chain uses TRBV7-9 and TRBJ1-2; 7 nucleotides agree with TRBD1. Trimming removed 5 bases from V and 4 bases from J; junction bases left unmatched: 10. CDR1 SEHNR and CDR2 FQNEAQ come from the germline V gene (reference sequence). This CDR3 is built from 15 residues. The CDR3 loop is CASSAGRTGRYGYTF. The CDR3 nucleotides read TGTGCCAGCAGCGCAGGGAGGACAGGACGCTATGGCTACACCTTC.

The V call is TRBV7-9, the J call TRBJ2-1, with 9 nucleotides matching TRBD2. The CDR3 is made up of 17 amino acids. Per germline, CDR1 SEHNR and CDR2 FQNEAQ (reference sequence). With V trimmed by 5 bases and J by 6 bases, 14 bases remained unmatched. CDR3 nucleotides: TGTGCCAGCAGCCATACTGGCCCGGGACTAGCTAGCAATGAGCAGTTCTTC. Amino acids: CASSHTGPGLASNEQFF.

The chain couples TRBV5-1 to TRBJ1-2, with D possibly TRBD1 on 6 matching bases. The germline V and J ends were trimmed by 4 bases and 6 bases, with 13 bases remaining between them. The length of the CDR3 is 13 residues. Germline-derived CDR1 and CDR2 are SGHRS and YFSETQ. This CDR3 is CASSHLDRNGYTF. Here the CDR3 DNA reads TGCGCCAGCAGCCACCTGGACAGAAATGGCTACACCTTC.

This clonotype was recorded a few times. The rearrangement joins TRBV20-1 to TRBJ2-1, with 13 bases aligning to TRBD2. V was pared by 0 bases and J by 7 bases, with 6 bases of the junction left unmatched. The CDR3 has 16 residues. Germline V gene sequence: CDR1 DFQATT, CDR2 SNEGSKA (reference sequence). The CDR3 here is CSARDGGLAGNNEQFF. The CDR3 bases are TGCAGTGCTAGAGATGGGGGACTAGCGGGAAATAATGAGCAGTTCTTC.

In this sample, this clonotype turned up a few times. DNA for the CDR3: TGCAGCGTAATGTACAATGAGCAGTTCTTC. It codes for CSVMYNEQFF. This rearrangement joins TRBV29-1 to TRBJ2-1; D remains ambiguous. The germline CDR1 and CDR2 sequences are SQVTM and ANQGSEA. This CDR3 is 10 amino acids long. Between the trimmed V and J ends, which lost 6 bases and 4 bases, there was a span of 4 bases.

At least ten counts were recorded for this clonotype. J is TRBJ2-5 and V is TRBV7-9; D possibly uses TRBD1 or TRBD2 (7 bases each). Germline CDR1 is SEHNR and CDR2 is FQNEAQ (reference sequence). V dropped 8 bases and J dropped 2 bases, with 15 bases sitting between them. The CDR3 sequence is 14 residues long. CDR3 loop: CASSSGTVQETQYF. For the CDR3, the DNA is TGTGCCAGCTCCAGCGGGACAGTACAAGAGACCCAGTACTTC. The full variable domain, its missing parts supplied by reference TRBV7-9 and TRBJ2-5, is DTGVSQNPRHKITKRGQNVTFRCDPISEHNRLYWYRQTLGQGPEFLTYFQNEAQLEKSRLLSDRFSAERPKGSFSTLEIQRTEQGDSAMYLCASSSGTVQETQYFGPGTRLLVL.

The chain carries TRBV5-1 and TRBJ2-7; 12 bases agree with TRBD2. Germline trimming cut 1 base from V and 4 bases from J; bases unmatched to any gene: 9. This CDR3 has 17 amino acids. Germline V CDR1 and CDR2: SGHRS, YFSETQ. This chain's CDR3 is CASSLTPSGRAVYEQYF. CDR3 bases: TGCGCCAGCAGCTTGACCCCTAGCGGGAGGGCCGTATACGAGCAGTACTTC.

The chain has TRBV7-2 and TRBJ1-3; D unclear. CDR1 is SGHTA, CDR2 FQGNSA, per germline. The CDR3 extends over 11 amino acids. V was trimmed by 3 bases and J by 7 bases, leaving 4 bases between them. CDR3 in amino acids: CASSLFNTIYF. As DNA, the CDR3 is TGTGCCAGCAGCTTGTTTAACACCATATATTTT.

The rearrangement joins TRBV5-6 to TRBJ2-7; TRBD1 aligns across 10 bases. Germline V lookup: CDR1 SGHDT, CDR2 YYEEEE. CDR3 length equals 13 residues. V lost 3 bases to trimming and J lost 5 bases; unmatched junction nucleotides: 2. CDR3 residues: CASSSTGGNEQYF. The CDR3 nucleotides read TGTGCCAGCAGCTCGACAGGGGGCAACGAGCAGTACTTC.

The table lists this clonotype with a few counts. The chain recombines TRBV7-9 with TRBJ2-5, with D unresolved. Per the germline V gene, CDR1 is SEHNR and CDR2 is FQNEAQ (reference sequence). Trimming stripped 3 bases from V and 0 bases from J, with 5 bases between. This CDR3 has 13 residues. CDR3 nucleotides: TGTGCCAGCAGCTTGGTGGACCAAGAGACCCAGTACTTC. Protein: CASSLVDQETQYF.

This clonotype showed up just a few times. The chain uses TRBV12-3 or TRBV12-4 and TRBJ2-2; D ambiguous. Trimming cost V 2 bases and J 5 bases, with 3 bases left between them. The CDR3 sequence is 12 residues long. As DNA, the CDR3 is TGTGCCAGCAGTTTAAAGACCGGGGAGCTGTTTTTT. This translates into CASSLKTGELFF.

As for this clonotype: One end of the junction fails to match germline, which may point to a read error. The rearrangement uses TRBV7-8 and TRBJ2-1; weak D call: TRBD2 (7 bases). This CDR3 spans 13 amino acids. Germline V gene lookup returns CDR1 SGHVS and CDR2 FQNEAQ. CDR3 protein: CVSSLVGGHEQFF. CDR3 sequence (DNA): TGTGTCAGCAGCTTGGTGGGGGGGCATGAGCAGTTCTTC.

The chain carries TRBV3-1 and TRBJ2-3, with D uncertain. In germline, CDR1 is LGHDT, CDR2 YNNKEL (reference sequence). CDR3 length equals 18 residues. The V end was cut by 2 bases, the J end by 0 bases, with 18 bases between. The DNA of the CDR3 is TGTGCCAGCAGCCAAACCTCTCGGCGGAAGACTAGCACAGATACGCAGTATTTT. Translated, it gives CASSQTSRRKTSTDTQYF.

This clonotype occurred a few times. CDR3 in DNA: TGCAGCGCTCGGGAGGGGGGCACAGATACGCAGTATTTT. Protein sequence: CSAREGGTDTQYF. This sequence joins TRBV29-1 and TRBJ2-3; 8 bases match TRBD2. The V segment lost 7 bases and the J segment 1 base; nucleotides outside the gene matches: 4. The CDR3 length is 13 residues. The germline CDR1 and CDR2 sequences are SQVTM and ANQGSEA.

V is TRBV3-1 and J is TRBJ2-3; TRBD1 matches at 7 bases. J lost 0 bases, V lost 5 bases, and 23 bases had no gene match. This CDR3 region has 21 residues. The germline V gene encodes CDR1 LGHDT and CDR2 YNNKEL (reference sequence). CDR3 loop: CASSSLVSKPVPGQSTDTQYF. CDR3 DNA: TGTGCCAGCAGCAGTCTAGTAAGTAAGCCGGTTCCGGGACAGAGCACAGATACGCAGTATTTT.

V and J are TRBV11-2 and TRBJ2-5; tentatively, D is TRBD2 (6 bases). This CDR3 comprises 16 residues. Trimming took off 3 bases at V and 0 bases at J, with 14 bases between the two ends. Germline V lookup: CDR1 SGHAT, CDR2 FQNNGV. The CDR3 sequence: CASSLGWRADQETQYF. The CDR3 region has the DNA TGTGCCAGCAGCTTGGGGTGGAGGGCAGACCAAGAGACCCAGTACTTC.